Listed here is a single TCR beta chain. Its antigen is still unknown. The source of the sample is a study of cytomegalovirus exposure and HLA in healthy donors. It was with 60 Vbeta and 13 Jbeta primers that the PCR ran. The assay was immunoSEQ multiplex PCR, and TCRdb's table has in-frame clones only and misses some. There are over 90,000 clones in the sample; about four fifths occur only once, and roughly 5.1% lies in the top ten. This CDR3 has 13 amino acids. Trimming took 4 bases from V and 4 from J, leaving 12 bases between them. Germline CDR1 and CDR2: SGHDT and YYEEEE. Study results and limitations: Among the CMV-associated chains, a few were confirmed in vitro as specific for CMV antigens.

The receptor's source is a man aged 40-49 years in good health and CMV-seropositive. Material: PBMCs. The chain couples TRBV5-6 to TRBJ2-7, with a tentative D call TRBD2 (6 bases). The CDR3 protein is CASSPPGGYEQYF. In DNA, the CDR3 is TGTGCCAGCAGCCCCCCCGGGGGATACGAGCAGTACTTC.